This entry is about one T cell receptor beta chain. The repertoire was sequenced with immunoSEQ multiplex PCR; TCRdb's copy has only in-frame clones and lacks some. The sample lists tens of thousands of clones, 75% to 95% occurring once. The data are from a study of blood T cell repertoires in COVID-19. CDR1 SGHTA and CDR2 FQGTGA come from the germline V gene. The CDR3 consists of 15 residues. Between the trimmed V and J ends, which lost 5 bases and 5 bases, there was a span of 17 bases. Sequencing input: peripheral blood. The clonotype comes from a human donor with active COVID-19. The donor label of this sample is uncertain. J is TRBJ2-3 and V is TRBV7-3; maybe TRBD1 (6 bases). The CDR3 reads CASSDEPTGQDTQYF. In nucleotides, the CDR3 is TGTGCCAGCAGCGATGAGCCAACGGGACAAGATACGCAGTATTTT.